Listed below are T cell receptor beta chains from one sample, sequenced in a study of CD8 T cells in Susac syndrome. TCRdb passed the immunoSEQ multiplex PCR reads through MiXCR, listing each CDR3 protein once. The sample consists of 100,000 or so distinct CDR3 sequences, around 94% of them appearing once. Sequencing input: CD4+ T cells from PBMCs. These receptor sequences come from a human donor with Susac syndrome. Both conserved end residues are part of each CDR3. The order of the fields is V gene, D gene, clone size, J gene, CDR3 DNA, CDR3 protein. A D gene is named only where the DNA matches it firmly. Size values are once, few and many counts, or a class for expanded clones, and some rows have none.

V: TRBV7-6
D: -
size: -
J: TRBJ2-3
DNA: TGTGCCAGCAGCCCAGAGGGGGGAAGCCAAGATACGCAGTATTTT
CDR3: CASSPEGGSQDTQYF

V: TRBV19
D: -
size: -
J: TRBJ1-1
DNA: TGTGCCAGTATGGATAGGACAGCCTCTGAAGCTTTCTTT
CDR3: CASMDRTASEAFF

V: TRBV27
D: TRBD2
size: once
J: TRBJ2-5
DNA: TGTGCCAGCAGTTTAGGCGGGGGGCCGGAGACCCAGTACTTC
CDR3: CASSLGGGPETQYF

V: TRBV7-2
D: -
size: -
J: TRBJ2-3
DNA: TGTGCCAGCAGCTTACTCGCGGTCACAGATACGCAGTATTTT
CDR3: CASSLLAVTDTQYF

V: TRBV27
D: -
size: -
J: TRBJ1-5
DNA: TGTGCCAGCAGTCGCGTGAATAGCAATCAGCCCCAGCATTTT
CDR3: CASSRVNSNQPQHF

V: TRBV28
D: -
size: -
J: TRBJ1-2
DNA: TGTGCCAGCAGTTTAATGGGGAGCTATAACTATGGCTACACCTTC
CDR3: CASSLMGSYNYGYTF

V: TRBV7-9
D: TRBD1
size: -
J: TRBJ1-2
DNA: TGTGCCAGCAGCCTTACTTCGGGGACAGGGTACGGCTACACCTTC
CDR3: CASSLTSGTGYGYTF

V: TRBV9
D: TRBD2
size: -
J: TRBJ2-3
DNA: TGTGCCAGCAGCACCGGGGGGGCCGTCACGCAGTATTTT
CDR3: CASSTGGAVTQYF

V: TRBV6-1
D: TRBD2
size: once
J: TRBJ2-1
DNA: TGTGCCAGCCGGCTTCGACTAGCGGGGGGTAACAATGAGCAGTTCTTC
CDR3: CASRLRLAGGNNEQFF

V: TRBV27
D: TRBD1
size: -
J: TRBJ1-2
DNA: TGTGCCAGCAGACAGACAGGGAACTATGGCTACACCTTC
CDR3: CASRQTGNYGYTF

V: TRBV6-6
D: -
size: -
J: TRBJ2-5
DNA: TGTGCCAGCAGTCCCGACAGCCGGCAGGGTGAGACCCAGTACTTC
CDR3: CASSPDSRQGETQYF

V: TRBV3-1
D: TRBD2
size: -
J: TRBJ2-1
DNA: TGTGCCAGCAGCCGTAGCGGGGGGGATTATGAGCAGTTCTTC
CDR3: CASSRSGGDYEQFF